This T cell receptor beta chain originates from a study of T cell responses to AZD1222 COVID-19 vaccine. The wider study: Whether given at about 4 or about 12 weeks, second doses were pooled.

The CDR3 has 15 amino acids. V shed 0 bases, J shed 9 bases, and the junction held 6 bases outside the gene matches. From germline, CDR1 is SGHNT and CDR2 YYREEE (reference sequence). Generated by immunoSEQ multiplex PCR, the TCRdb table keeps only in-frame clones and is missing some. The repertoire holds roughly 140,000 clones, with around 88% as singletons. Notes on this clone: Its antigen remains unknown.

Broader study findings: Repertoire sampling happened only post peak T cell response. There were mostly white British donors and more females than males, and clonal diversity was possibly underestimated. As reported, nearly half of all spike-specific TCRs target variant regions that are unmutated.

This TCR was sampled from an adult in good health. This specimen consisted of peripheral blood, obtained on day 0 of AZD1222 vaccination. The J gene is TRBJ2-1, the V gene TRBV5-4; 10 nucleotides agree with TRBD2. The CDR3 region has the DNA TGTGCCAGCAGCTTGGAGCTAGCGGGAGTGGTTGAGCAGTTCTTC. This codes for CASSLELAGVVEQFF.